The T cell receptor beta chain described here comes from a study of T-cell reconstitution after alpha-beta-depleted transplantation in children. To note about this clonotype: Its antigen is still unknown.

During its preparation, the TCRbeta library received unique molecular identifiers. MiXCR was run by TCRdb on the PCR reads, yielding one entry per CDR3 protein. The table lists tens of thousands of distinct CDR3 sequences, 12% to 15% of them singletons. Overall study results and limits: When one year had passed after transplant, most T-cell counts and diversity came from newly produced T cells. Expanded graft clones numbering several hundred reportedly gave rise to alpha-beta T cells about two months after transplant.

CDR1 is SEHNR, CDR2 FQNEAQ, per germline (reference sequence). This CDR3 has 13 residues. V lost 2 bases, J lost 1 base, and 5 bases lay in between. The chain joins TRBV7-9 to TRBJ1-2; D not resolved. The clonotype was recovered from a male patient between 2 and 10 years old who had a stem cell transplant for acute lymphoblastic leukemia, so the T cells may come from the graft donor. The sample in question was PBMCs, mostly from graft donor cells, obtained 180 days after TCRalphabeta/CD19-depleted stem cell transplant. As DNA, the CDR3 is TGTGCCAGCAGCTTACCAGTTAACTATGGCTACACCTTC. Translation gives CASSLPVNYGYTF.